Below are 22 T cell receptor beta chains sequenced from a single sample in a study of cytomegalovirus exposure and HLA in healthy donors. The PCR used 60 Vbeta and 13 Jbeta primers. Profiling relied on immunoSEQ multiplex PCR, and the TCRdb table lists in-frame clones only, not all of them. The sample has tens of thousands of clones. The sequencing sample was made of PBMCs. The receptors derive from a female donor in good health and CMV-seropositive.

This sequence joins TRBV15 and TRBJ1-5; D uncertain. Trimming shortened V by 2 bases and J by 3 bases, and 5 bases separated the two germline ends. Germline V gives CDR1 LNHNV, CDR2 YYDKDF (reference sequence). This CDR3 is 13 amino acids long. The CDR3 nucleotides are TGTGCCACCAGCAGACAGAACAATCAGCCCCAGCATTTT. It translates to CATSRQNNQPQHF.

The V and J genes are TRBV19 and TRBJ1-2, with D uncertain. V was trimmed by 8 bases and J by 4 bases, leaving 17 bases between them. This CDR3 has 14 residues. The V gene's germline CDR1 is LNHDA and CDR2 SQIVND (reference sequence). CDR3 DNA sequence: TGTGCCAGTTATGCGGACTATTGGGGCTATGGCTACACCTTC. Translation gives CASYADYWGYGYTF.

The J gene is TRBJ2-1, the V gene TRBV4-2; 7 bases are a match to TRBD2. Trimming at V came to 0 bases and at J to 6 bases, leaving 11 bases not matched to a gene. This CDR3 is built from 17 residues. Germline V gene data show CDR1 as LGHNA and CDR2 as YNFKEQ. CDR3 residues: CASSQDQSGGIANEQFF. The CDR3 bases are TGTGCCAGCAGCCAAGATCAATCGGGAGGTATCGCCAATGAGCAGTTCTTC.

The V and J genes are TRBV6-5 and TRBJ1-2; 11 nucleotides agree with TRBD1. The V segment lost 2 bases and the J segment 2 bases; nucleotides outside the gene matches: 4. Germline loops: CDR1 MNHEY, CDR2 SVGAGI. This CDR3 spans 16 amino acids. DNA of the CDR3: TGTGCCAGCAGTTACGTCCGGACAGGGGGCAACTATGGCTACACCTTC. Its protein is CASSYVRTGGNYGYTF.

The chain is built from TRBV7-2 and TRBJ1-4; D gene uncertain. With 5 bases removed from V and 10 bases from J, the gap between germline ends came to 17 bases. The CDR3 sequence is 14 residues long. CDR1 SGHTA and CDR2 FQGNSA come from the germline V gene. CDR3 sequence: CASSPREGRGKLFF. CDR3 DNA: TGTGCCAGCAGCCCAAGGGAGGGTCGGGGAAAACTGTTTTTT. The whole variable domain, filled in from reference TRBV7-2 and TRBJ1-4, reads GAGVSQSPSNKVTEKGKDVELRCDPISGHTALYWYRQSLGQGLEFLIYFQGNSAPDKSGLPSDRFSAERTGGSVSTLTIQRTQQEDSAVYLCASSPREGRGKLFFGSGTQLSVL.

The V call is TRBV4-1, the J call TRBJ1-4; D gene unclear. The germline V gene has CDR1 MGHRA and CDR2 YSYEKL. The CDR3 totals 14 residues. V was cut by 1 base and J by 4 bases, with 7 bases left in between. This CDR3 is CASSQGRINEKLFF. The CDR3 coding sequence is TGCGCCAGCAGCCAAGGCAGGATTAATGAAAAACTGTTTTTT.

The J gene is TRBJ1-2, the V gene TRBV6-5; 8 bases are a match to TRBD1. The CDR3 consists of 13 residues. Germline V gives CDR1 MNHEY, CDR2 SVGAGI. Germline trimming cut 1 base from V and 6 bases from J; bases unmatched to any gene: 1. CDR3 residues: CASSYWGQDGYTF. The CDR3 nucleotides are TGTGCCAGCAGTTACTGGGGACAGGATGGCTACACCTTC.

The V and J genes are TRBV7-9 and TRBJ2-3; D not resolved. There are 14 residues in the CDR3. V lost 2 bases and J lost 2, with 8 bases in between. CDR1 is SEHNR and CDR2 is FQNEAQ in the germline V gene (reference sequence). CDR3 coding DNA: TGTGCCAGCAGCTTACTTGAGTCCACAGATACGCAGTATTTT. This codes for CASSLLESTDTQYF. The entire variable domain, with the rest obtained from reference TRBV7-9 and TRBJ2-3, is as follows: DTGVSQNPRHKITKRGQNVTFRCDPISEHNRLYWYRQTLGQGPEFLTYFQNEAQLEKSRLLSDRFSAERPKGSFSTLEIQRTEQGDSAMYLCASSLLESTDTQYFGPGTRLTVL.

The CDR3 nucleotides read TGTGCCAGCACCGAACGACAGTTCAGCACTGAAGCTTTCTTT. This sequence encodes CASTERQFSTEAFF. V and J are TRBV2 and TRBJ1-1, with a possible D match to TRBD1 (5 bases). V lost 7 bases, J lost 4 bases, and 16 bases lay in between. Per the germline V gene, CDR1 is SNHLY and CDR2 is FYNNEI. CDR3 length: 14 amino acids.

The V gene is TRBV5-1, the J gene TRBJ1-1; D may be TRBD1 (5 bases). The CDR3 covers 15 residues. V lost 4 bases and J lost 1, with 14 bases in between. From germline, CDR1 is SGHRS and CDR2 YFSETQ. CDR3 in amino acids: CASSMYRTGNTEAFF. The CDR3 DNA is TGCGCCAGCAGCATGTACAGGACCGGGAACACTGAAGCTTTCTTT.

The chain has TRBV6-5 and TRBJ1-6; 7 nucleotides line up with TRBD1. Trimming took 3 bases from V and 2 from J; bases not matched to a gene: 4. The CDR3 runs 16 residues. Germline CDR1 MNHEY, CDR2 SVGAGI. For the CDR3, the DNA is TGTGCCAGCAGTTATAGGCAGGGGGCCTATAATTCACCCCTCCACTTT. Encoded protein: CASSYRQGAYNSPLHF.

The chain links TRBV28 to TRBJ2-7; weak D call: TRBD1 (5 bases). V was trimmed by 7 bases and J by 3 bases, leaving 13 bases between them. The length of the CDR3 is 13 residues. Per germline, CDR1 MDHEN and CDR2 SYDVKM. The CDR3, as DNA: TGTGCCAGCATAGGGGTTTTGGACTACGAGCAGTACTTC. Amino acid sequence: CASIGVLDYEQYF.

The CDR3 reads CASRGAGTGELFF. In nucleotides, the CDR3 is TGCGCCAGCAGGGGGGCGGGCACCGGGGAGCTGTTTTTT. The chain recombines TRBV4-1 with TRBJ2-2, with D possibly TRBD1 on 6 matching bases. This CDR3 is 13 amino acids long. Trimming shortened V by 6 bases and J by 4 bases, and 9 bases separated the two germline ends. Germline-derived CDR1 and CDR2 are MGHRA and YSYEKL.

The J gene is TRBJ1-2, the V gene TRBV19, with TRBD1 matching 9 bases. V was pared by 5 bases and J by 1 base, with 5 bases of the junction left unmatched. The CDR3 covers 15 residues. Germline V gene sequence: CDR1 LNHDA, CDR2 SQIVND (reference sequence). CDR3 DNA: TGTGCCAGTAGTCGAGGGGGACAGGGTAACTATGGCTACACCTTC. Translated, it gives CASSRGGQGNYGYTF.

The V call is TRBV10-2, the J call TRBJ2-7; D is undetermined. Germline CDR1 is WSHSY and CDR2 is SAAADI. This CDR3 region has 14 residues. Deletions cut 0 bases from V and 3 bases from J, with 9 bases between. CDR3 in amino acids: CASSESKFGYEQYF. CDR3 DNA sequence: TGCGCCAGCAGTGAGTCGAAATTCGGCTACGAGCAGTACTTC.

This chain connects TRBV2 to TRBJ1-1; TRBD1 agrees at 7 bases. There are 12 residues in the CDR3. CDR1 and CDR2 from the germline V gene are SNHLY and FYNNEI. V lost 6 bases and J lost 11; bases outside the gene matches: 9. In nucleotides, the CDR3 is TGTGCCAGCAGGACAGGGACTGGAGGTGCTTTCTTT. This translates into CASRTGTGGAFF.

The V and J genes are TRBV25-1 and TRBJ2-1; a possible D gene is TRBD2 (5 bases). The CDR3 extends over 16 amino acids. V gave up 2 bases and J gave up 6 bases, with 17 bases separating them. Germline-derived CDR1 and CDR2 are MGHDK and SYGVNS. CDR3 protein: CASSEPPSGGLNEQFF. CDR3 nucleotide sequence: TGTGCCAGCAGTGAACCTCCCTCGGGCGGACTCAATGAGCAGTTCTTC. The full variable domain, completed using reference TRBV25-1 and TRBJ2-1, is EADIYQTPRYLVIGTGKKITLECSQTMGHDKMYWYQQDPGMELHLIHYSYGVNSTEKGDLSSESTVSRIRTEHFPLTLESARPSHTSQYLCASSEPPSGGLNEQFFGPGTRLTVL.

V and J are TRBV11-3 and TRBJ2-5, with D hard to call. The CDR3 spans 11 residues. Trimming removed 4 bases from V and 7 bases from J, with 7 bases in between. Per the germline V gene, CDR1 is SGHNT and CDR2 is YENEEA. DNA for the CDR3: TGTGCCAGCAGCTATAGAGGGACCCAGTACTTC. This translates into CASSYRGTQYF.

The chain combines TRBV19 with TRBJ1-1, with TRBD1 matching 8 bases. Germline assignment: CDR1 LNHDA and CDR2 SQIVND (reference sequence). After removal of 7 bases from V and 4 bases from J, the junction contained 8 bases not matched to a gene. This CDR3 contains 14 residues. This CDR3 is CASKGTGLATEAFF. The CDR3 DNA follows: TGTGCCAGTAAAGGGACAGGTTTGGCCACTGAAGCTTTCTTT.

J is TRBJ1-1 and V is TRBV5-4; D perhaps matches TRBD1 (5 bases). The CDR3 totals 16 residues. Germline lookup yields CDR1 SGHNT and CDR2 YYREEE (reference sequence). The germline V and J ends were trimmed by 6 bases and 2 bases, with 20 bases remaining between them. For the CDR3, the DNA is TGTGCCAGCAACGTGGGGGGGGTAAGGGACAACACTGAAGCTTTCTTT. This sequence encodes CASNVGGVRDNTEAFF.

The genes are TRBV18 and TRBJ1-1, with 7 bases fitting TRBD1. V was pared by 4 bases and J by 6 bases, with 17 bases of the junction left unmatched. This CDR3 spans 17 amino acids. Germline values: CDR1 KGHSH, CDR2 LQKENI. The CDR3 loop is CASSQGQVAFVGSEAFF. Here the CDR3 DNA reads TGTGCCAGCTCACAAGGACAGGTTGCCTTTGTAGGGTCTGAAGCTTTCTTT.

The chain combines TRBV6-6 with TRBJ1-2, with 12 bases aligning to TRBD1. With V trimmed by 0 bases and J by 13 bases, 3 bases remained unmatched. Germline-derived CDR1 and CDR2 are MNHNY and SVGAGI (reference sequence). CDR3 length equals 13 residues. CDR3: CASSYSGQGAGTF. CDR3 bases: TGTGCCAGCAGTTACTCGGGACAGGGGGCTGGCACCTTC.